Below are 27 T cell receptor beta chains sequenced from a single sample in a study of human T cells and chemical hapten exposure. The sample's time point: patch test 1, 2 weeks after DPC sensitization. Treatment: therapeutic diphenylcyclopropenone sensitization with weekly scalp DPC. Each CDR3 protein is one row after TCRdb ran MiXCR on the RACE reads. The sample consists of 75,000 to 100,000 distinct CDR3 sequences, under 15% of them appearing once. Sequenced material: whole blood, taken in connection with sensitization to the hapten diphenylcyclopropenone (DPC). The origin of the receptors is a woman in her thirties or forties with alopecia areata. Some clones in this sample may be carry-over from other donors' samples.

This chain connects TRBV4-1 to TRBJ2-3, with TRBD1 matching 7 bases. The CDR3 is 18 amino acids. Losses at the gene ends were 0 bases for V and 2 bases for J; bases not matched to a gene: 11. Germline CDR1 and CDR2: MGHRA and YSYEKL. The CDR3 DNA reads TGCGCCAGCAGCCAAGAGAACAGGGGCCGACATAACACAGATACGCAGTATTTT. Its translation: CASSQENRGRHNTDTQYF.

This clonotype was detected many times. This sequence joins TRBV5-1 and TRBJ2-2; 10 bases line up with TRBD2. J lost 5 bases, V lost 4 bases, and 5 bases had no gene match. Germline V gives CDR1 SGHRS, CDR2 YFSETQ. The CDR3 has 15 amino acids. CDR3 in DNA: TGCGCCAGCAGCCCCTTGACTAGCGGGACCGGGGAGCTGTTTTTT. Protein sequence: CASSPLTSGTGELFF. Full variable domain (outside the CDR3, taken from reference TRBV5-1 and TRBJ2-2): KAGVTQTPRYLIKTRGQQVTLSCSPISGHRSVSWYQQTPGQGLQFLFEYFSETQRNKGNFPGRFSGRQFSNSRSEMNVSTLELGDSALYLCASSPLTSGTGELFFGEGSRLTVL.

The V and J genes are TRBV12-3 or TRBV12-4 and TRBJ2-5; no clear D. V was cut by 7 bases and J by 5 bases, with 17 bases left in between. The CDR3 is 14 amino acids. The CDR3 nucleotides are TGTGCCAGCAACGCCGCCAGGTTTAGGGAGACCCAGTACTTC. As protein: CASNAARFRETQYF.

The chain carries TRBV19 and TRBJ2-1, with D possibly TRBD2 on 5 matching bases. From germline, CDR1 is LNHDA and CDR2 SQIVND (reference sequence). The CDR3 totals 15 residues. The ends were cut back, 2 bases at V and 4 bases at J, with 12 bases in the middle. The CDR3 loop is CASSISHRGYNEQFF. The CDR3 nucleotides are TGTGCCAGTAGTATAAGCCACCGGGGATACAATGAGCAGTTCTTC.

A few counts support this clonotype. The chain combines TRBV7-3 with TRBJ2-1; either TRBD1 or TRBD2 may fit D (6 bases each). V lost 0 bases and J lost 9, with 12 bases in between. This CDR3 spans 14 amino acids. Germline CDR1 and CDR2: SGHTA and FQGTGA. In DNA form, the CDR3 reads TGTGCCAGCAGCTTAACCATCAGGGGAGGTGAGCAGTTCTTC. Residues: CASSLTIRGGEQFF.

This clonotype appeared a few times. V and J are TRBV3-1 and TRBJ2-1; D not certain. Germline values: CDR1 LGHDT, CDR2 YNNKEL (reference sequence). CDR3 length: 13 amino acids. V was shortened by 4 bases and J by 10 bases, with 14 bases between the two germline ends. The CDR3 DNA reads as TGTGCCAGCAGCCCTTACGGGCCTCAAGAGCAGTTCTTC. This codes for CASSPYGPQEQFF.

The CDR3 nucleotides are TGTGCCAGCAGCTCCCCGGGACAGGCAGCTAGCGGACGATCCTACAATGAGCAGTTCTTC. This encodes CASSSPGQAASGRSYNEQFF. V usage is TRBV11-3 and J usage is TRBJ2-1; weak D call: TRBD1 (8 bases). V lost 4 bases to trimming and J lost 1 base, with 26 bases between them. Germline assignment: CDR1 SGHNT and CDR2 YENEEA. This CDR3 has 20 amino acids. The full variable domain, in which reference TRBV11-3 and TRBJ2-1 provide the parts outside the CDR3, is EAGVVQSPRYKIIEKKQPVAFWCNPISGHNTLYWYLQNLGQGPELLIRYENEEAVDDSQLPKDRFSAERLKGVDSTLKIQPAELGDSAVYLCASSSPGQAASGRSYNEQFFGPGTRLTVL.

V gene TRBV12-3 or TRBV12-4 combines with J gene TRBJ2-1, with 11 bases identical to TRBD1. Trimming at V came to 6 bases and at J to 8 bases, leaving 6 bases not matched to a gene. The CDR3 loop spans 14 amino acids. Here the CDR3 DNA reads TGTGCCAGCAGGGGACAGGGGGGAAGCTATGAGCAGTTCTTC. It is translated as CASRGQGGSYEQFF.

This clonotype was recorded many times. This chain connects TRBV5-4 to TRBJ2-5; unclear D gene. The germline CDR1 and CDR2 sequences are SGHNT and YYREEE (reference sequence). Between the trimmed V and J ends, which lost 0 bases and 1 base, there was a span of 7 bases. The CDR3 spans 14 residues. Written as DNA, the CDR3 is TGTGCCAGCAGCTTGGCTGGCGGCCAAGAGACCCAGTACTTC. Protein product: CASSLAGGQETQYF.

This rearrangement joins TRBV12-3 or TRBV12-4 to TRBJ2-7; weak D call: TRBD2 (5 bases). Trimming took off 3 bases at V and 3 bases at J, with 12 bases between the two ends. This CDR3 is 14 amino acids long. The CDR3 spells CASSFAGVRYEQYF. CDR3 sequence (DNA): TGTGCCAGCAGTTTTGCCGGGGTGCGCTACGAGCAGTACTTC.

This chain uses TRBV27 with TRBJ1-5; D is undetermined. Trimming removed 3 bases from V and 6 bases from J, with 15 bases in between. Germline V gene sequence: CDR1 MNHEY, CDR2 SMNVEV (reference sequence). The CDR3 is 15 residues long. The CDR3, as DNA: TGTGCCAGCAGTTTTGATAGCTCATTTTCTCAGCCCCAGCATTTT. It yields the protein CASSFDSSFSQPQHF.

J is TRBJ2-2 and V is TRBV6-5, with D unresolved. CDR3 length: 14 amino acids. The germline V gene encodes CDR1 MNHEY and CDR2 SVGAGI. The germline V and J ends were trimmed by 7 bases and 0 bases, with 9 bases remaining between them. The CDR3 DNA reads TGTGCCAGCATAGGTGAAGCGAACACCGGGGAGCTGTTTTTT. This codes for CASIGEANTGELFF.

The chain joins TRBV29-1 to TRBJ2-7; 12 bases match TRBD2. This CDR3 is 14 amino acids long. V trimming: 4 bases; J trimming: 3 bases; junction bases outside the gene matches: 4. Germline CDR1 is SQVTM and CDR2 is ANQGSEA. The DNA of the CDR3 is TGCAGCGTTGCCGCTAGCGGGAGGGGCTACGAGCAGTACTTC. This gives the protein CSVAASGRGYEQYF.

The V call is TRBV7-3, the J call TRBJ2-2; 8 nucleotides match TRBD1. Germline-derived CDR1 and CDR2 are SGHTA and FQGTGA. This CDR3 spans 15 amino acids. V gave up 3 bases and J gave up 3 bases; unmatched junction bases: 3. For the CDR3, the DNA is TGTGCCAGCAGCTTTACAGGGGGTCACACCGGGGAGCTGTTTTTT. This gives the protein CASSFTGGHTGELFF.

This clonotype has a handful of counts. The chain is built from TRBV20-1 and TRBJ2-7, with D unclear. This CDR3 is 13 amino acids long. The germline CDR1 and CDR2 sequences are DFQATT and SNEGSKA (reference sequence). The V end lost 5 bases, the J end lost 6 bases, and 17 bases lay between the germline ends. CDR3 bases: TGCAGTGCTCCCGGGCCCTGGGGATCCGAGCAGTACTTC. Translated: CSAPGPWGSEQYF.

This clonotype was observed a few times. The J gene is TRBJ1-1, the V gene TRBV29-1; D unclear. The length of the CDR3 is 11 residues. V shed 5 bases and J shed 6 bases, with 10 bases lying between them. Germline assignment: CDR1 SQVTM and CDR2 ANQGSEA. The CDR3 region is CSVFDLPEAFF. CDR3 nucleotides: TGCAGCGTTTTTGACCTTCCTGAAGCTTTCTTT.

The rearrangement uses TRBV29-1 and TRBJ2-7, with 9 positions matching TRBD1. Germline assignment: CDR1 SQVTM and CDR2 ANQGSEA. Germline trimming cut 6 bases from V and 6 bases from J; bases unmatched to any gene: 9. The length of the CDR3 is 13 residues. The CDR3 DNA reads as TGCAGCGTGGAGGGACAGGGAGGAGCCGAGCAGTACTTC. It is translated as CSVEGQGGAEQYF.

This clonotype has more than one count but fewer than ten. CDR3 nucleotide sequence: TGCAGTGCTAATGCGAACACTGAAGCTTTCTTT. As protein: CSANANTEAFF. The chain couples TRBV20-1 to TRBJ1-1; D is ambiguous. Deletions cut 4 bases from V and 1 base from J, with 4 bases between. The CDR3 extends over 11 amino acids. Germline values: CDR1 DFQATT, CDR2 SNEGSKA (reference sequence).

The sample holds a few counts of this clonotype. The J gene is TRBJ2-1, the V gene TRBV19, with a possible D match to TRBD2 (6 bases). Germline CDR1 LNHDA, CDR2 SQIVND (reference sequence). V lost 7 bases to trimming and J lost 6 bases, with 16 bases between them. The CDR3 sequence is 14 residues long. In nucleotides, the CDR3 is TGTGCCAGTACCGTTGCGGGATATACCAATGAGCAGTTCTTC. Its translation is CASTVAGYTNEQFF.

This clonotype has a handful of counts. The V and J genes are TRBV7-9 and TRBJ1-5; D gene unclear. Trimming left V 5 bases short and J 4 bases short, with 12 bases between. This CDR3 spans 14 amino acids. Germline CDR1 and CDR2: SEHNR and FQNEAQ (reference sequence). The CDR3: CASSDGLRNQPQHF. The CDR3 DNA is TGTGCCAGCAGCGACGGACTGCGAAATCAGCCCCAGCATTTT. The whole variable domain, filled in from reference TRBV7-9 and TRBJ1-5, reads DTGVSQNPRHKITKRGQNVTFRCDPISEHNRLYWYRQTLGQGPEFLTYFQNEAQLEKSRLLSDRFSAERPKGSFSTLEIQRTEQGDSAMYLCASSDGLRNQPQHFGDGTRLSIL.

This clonotype has more than one count but fewer than ten. The V call is TRBV7-6, the J call TRBJ2-7; 11 nucleotides align to TRBD1. This CDR3 is 15 amino acids long. Unmatched junction bases numbered 3, after V lost 3 bases and J lost 2 bases. The V gene's germline CDR1 is SGHVS and CDR2 FNYEAQ. This chain's CDR3 is CASSFGQGAPYEQYF. The CDR3 DNA follows: TGTGCCAGCAGCTTCGGACAGGGGGCCCCCTACGAGCAGTACTTC.

The rearrangement links TRBV28 to TRBJ1-4; 8 nucleotides match TRBD1. In germline, CDR1 is MDHEN, CDR2 SYDVKM. J lost 11 bases, V lost 2 bases, and 4 bases had no gene match. The CDR3 spans 13 residues. In DNA form, the CDR3 reads TGTGCCAGCAGTTTACAGGGGGCCGGGAAACTGTTTTTT. Amino acids: CASSLQGAGKLFF.

As concerns this clonotype: Its ends do not fully match the called genes, so a read error is possible. The chain uses TRBV11-2 and TRBJ2-4; D is perhaps TRBD1 or TRBD2 (5 bases each). This CDR3 region has 14 residues. CDR1 is SGHAT, CDR2 FQNNGV, per germline. The DNA of the CDR3 is TGTGCCAACAGCTTTGGGGACCGCCGACACATTCAGTACTTC. It codes for CANSFGDRRHIQYF.

This clonotype was counted ten times or more. This rearrangement joins TRBV10-3 to TRBJ1-1, with D perhaps TRBD1 (5 bases). The V gene lost 3 bases and the J gene lost 0 bases, with 11 bases spanning the gap. This CDR3 is built from 15 residues. CDR1 and CDR2 from the germline V gene are ENHRY and SYGVKD. This CDR3 is CAISELGTVNTEAFF. The CDR3 DNA sequence: TGTGCCATCAGTGAACTGGGGACGGTGAACACTGAAGCTTTCTTT.

The chain carries TRBV10-3 and TRBJ1-1; a weak D match, TRBD1 (6 bases). Germline CDR1 is ENHRY and CDR2 is SYGVKD. This CDR3 has 15 residues. Between the trimmed V and J ends, which lost 3 bases and 0 bases, there was a span of 11 bases. CDR3 sequence: CAISDSDRMNTEAFF. CDR3 in DNA: TGTGCCATCAGTGACTCAGACAGGATGAACACTGAAGCTTTCTTT.

In its sample, this clonotype was seen a few times. V and J are TRBV20-1 and TRBJ2-7; D possibly corresponds to TRBD2 (7 bases). From germline, CDR1 is DFQATT and CDR2 SNEGSKA (reference sequence). With 0 bases removed from V and 2 bases from J, the gap between germline ends came to 20 bases. The CDR3 runs 17 residues. The CDR3 is CSARDPGRRGGTYEQYF. The CDR3 DNA reads as TGCAGTGCTAGAGATCCCGGGAGGAGGGGGGGTACCTACGAGCAGTACTTC.

Many counts were recorded for this clonotype. The chain employs TRBV5-6 and TRBJ2-7; TRBD1 agrees at 7 bases. The length of the CDR3 is 17 residues. CDR1 is SGHDT and CDR2 is YYEEEE in the germline V gene. With 3 bases clipped from V and 1 base from J, the junction kept 13 bases outside the gene matches. The CDR3, as DNA: TGTGCCAGCAGCTCTTCTCCCGGGACAGTGAAATCCTACGAGCAGTACTTC. Encoded protein: CASSSSPGTVKSYEQYF.